This entry lists 19 T cell receptor beta chains sequenced from one sample in a study of shared clonotypes between healthy human individuals. Only in-frame clones appear in the TCRdb table, and some are missing; sequencing was by immunoSEQ multiplex PCR. This sample has some 1,100,000 clones; 75% to 85% occur once, and the top ten carry roughly 0.56%. The sample was memory CD4+ T cells from PBMCs. Described subset: CD45RA-negative fraction. Receptors originate from a man younger than 35 in good health. Some clones in this sample may be carry-over from other donors' samples.

As concerns this clone: A far larger clone is off by one base, so a read error is likely. J is TRBJ2-3 and V is TRBV7-2; no clear D. V was clipped by 3 bases and J by 4 bases, with 2 bases between them. Germline V CDR1 and CDR2: SGHTA, FQGNSA. The CDR3 has 11 amino acids. For the CDR3, the DNA is TGTGCCAGCAGCTTTGCAGATACGCAGTATTTT. Translated, it gives CASSFADTQYF.

The chain recombines TRBV19 with TRBJ2-4; 8 bases fit TRBD2. The CDR3 spans 15 residues. The J segment lost 6 bases and the V segment lost 9 bases, leaving 13 bases of the junction unmatched. CDR1 and CDR2 from the germline V gene are LNHDA and SQIVND (reference sequence). CDR3 in DNA: TGTGCCAGAGGAAGCGGGAGAGGGATAAGAAACATTCAGTACTTC. Translating it yields CARGSGRGIRNIQYF.

Worth noting for this clone: A clone one base away is much larger, so this may be a read error. The chain couples TRBV5-1 to TRBJ2-2; D not resolved. The CDR3 sequence is 13 residues long. The germline gives CDR1 SGHRS, CDR2 YFSETQ. Deletions cut 0 bases from V and 6 bases from J, with 6 bases between. CDR3 region: CASSLASPGELFF. CDR3 in DNA: TGCGCCAGCAGCTTGGCTTCCCCCGGGGAGCTGTTTTTT.

The chain carries TRBV9 and TRBJ2-3, with TRBD2 identical over 9 bases. The V segment lost 6 bases and the J segment 2 bases; nucleotides outside the gene matches: 7. Germline CDR1 is SGDLS and CDR2 is YYNGEE. The CDR3 loop spans 15 amino acids. CDR3 sequence reads: CASNRLAEYTDTQYF. The DNA for the CDR3 is TGTGCCAGCAACCGACTAGCGGAGTACACAGATACGCAGTATTTT.

This chain joins TRBV5-4 and TRBJ1-1, with TRBD1 identical over 8 bases. V shed 2 bases and J 5 bases; nucleotides not matched to a gene: 11. Germline-derived CDR1 and CDR2 are SGHNT and YYREEE (reference sequence). The CDR3 has 16 residues. The CDR3 bases are TGTGCCAGCAGCTTAGGACAGGGAGGGGGGGAAACTGAAGCTTTCTTT. Encoded protein: CASSLGQGGGETEAFF.

This clone was observed once. This chain links TRBV18 with TRBJ1-3; 8 bases fit TRBD1. The CDR3 contains 16 residues. Germline V gene data show CDR1 as KGHSH and CDR2 as LQKENI. The ends lost 2 bases at V and 2 bases at J; junction bases unmatched: 5. The DNA for the CDR3 is TGTGCCAGCTCACCAGGGCGGACAGGGACTGGAAACACCATATATTTT. Its protein is CASSPGRTGTGNTIYF.

Details on this clone: Additional DNA sequences in this sample encode the identical CDR3. This chain uses TRBV18 with TRBJ1-1; possibly TRBD1 for D (5 bases). V was trimmed by 3 bases and J by 2 bases, leaving 7 bases between them. Germline-derived CDR1 and CDR2 are KGHSH and LQKENI. There are 13 residues in the CDR3. CDR3 sequence (DNA): TGTGCCAGCTCACCCCAGGGAAACACTGAAGCTTTCTTT. Its protein is CASSPQGNTEAFF.

This clone was found a few times. The chain employs TRBV7-3 and TRBJ1-5; no clear D. With 2 bases removed from V and 2 bases from J, the gap between germline ends came to 4 bases. The CDR3 contains 13 residues. Germline CDR1 SGHTA, CDR2 FQGTGA. The CDR3 loop is CASSLSGNQPQHF. The CDR3 nucleotides read TGTGCCAGCAGCTTATCAGGCAATCAGCCCCAGCATTTT.

The chain recombines TRBV2 with TRBJ1-1; TRBD1 might be the D (6 bases). CDR3 length equals 13 residues. Trimming cost V 7 bases and J 0 bases, with 9 bases left between them. Per germline, CDR1 SNHLY and CDR2 FYNNEI. The CDR3 loop reads CASTGHLNTEAFF. DNA for the CDR3: TGTGCCAGCACGGGACACCTGAACACTGAAGCTTTCTTT. The full variable domain, with the rest looked up from reference TRBV2 and TRBJ1-1, is EPEVTQTPSHQVTQMGQEVILRCVPISNHLYFYWYRQILGQKVEFLVSFYNNEISEKSEIFDDQFSVERPDGSNFTLKIRSTKLEDSAMYFCASTGHLNTEAFFGQGTRLTVV.

The rearrangement joins TRBV19 to TRBJ1-5; possible D gene TRBD1, 6 bases. V was cut by 6 bases and J by 4 bases, with 16 bases left in between. The CDR3 length is 15 residues. Germline V gene data show CDR1 as LNHDA and CDR2 as SQIVND (reference sequence). CDR3 sequence reads: CASRRLWQGNQPQHF. The CDR3 DNA sequence: TGTGCCAGTAGACGCCTTTGGCAGGGGAATCAGCCCCAGCATTTT.

This chain joins TRBV7-9 and TRBJ2-2; perhaps TRBD2 as D (5 bases). The CDR3 is 13 amino acids. Germline loops: CDR1 SEHNR, CDR2 FQNEAQ (reference sequence). Trimming took off 5 bases at V and 6 bases at J, with 10 bases between the two ends. The CDR3 region is CASSEELAGELFF. The CDR3 DNA follows: TGTGCCAGCAGCGAAGAACTAGCCGGGGAGCTGTTTTTT.

The V and J genes are TRBV5-1 and TRBJ2-2; possible D gene TRBD1, 6 bases. The length of the CDR3 is 16 residues. Germline assignment: CDR1 SGHRS and CDR2 YFSETQ. Trimming left V 5 bases short and J 0 bases short, with 14 bases between. Written as DNA, the CDR3 is TGCGCCAGCAGTCTGCGAGGGGGTACGAACACCGGGGAGCTGTTTTTT. Its protein product is CASSLRGGTNTGELFF.

The chain recombines TRBV7-8 with TRBJ2-3; TRBD2 matches at 8 bases. The germline V gene has CDR1 SGHVS and CDR2 FQNEAQ. This CDR3 contains 16 residues. V shed 5 bases, J shed 8 bases, and the junction held 15 bases outside the gene matches. CDR3 DNA: TGTGCCAGCAGCACACAAGGGACTAGAAGGGGGGGTACGCAGTATTTT. Translating it yields CASSTQGTRRGGTQYF.

With respect to this clone: This sample also contains other DNA sequences that code for the same CDR3. CDR3: CASSLNGGGTEAFF. In DNA, the CDR3 is TGCGCCAGCAGCTTGAATGGTGGGGGAACTGAAGCTTTCTTT. J is TRBJ1-1 and V is TRBV5-1, with D possibly TRBD1 on 5 matching bases. Germline assignment: CDR1 SGHRS and CDR2 YFSETQ. Trimming cost V 1 base and J 5 bases, with 12 bases left between them. The CDR3 loop spans 14 amino acids.

DNA of the CDR3: TGTGCCAGCAGTGGGGGCGGGAGGGCCTACAATGAGCAGTTCTTC. It translates to CASSGGGRAYNEQFF. This chain links TRBV27 with TRBJ2-1; TRBD2 matches 9 bases. Germline values: CDR1 MNHEY, CDR2 SMNVEV (reference sequence). The CDR3 runs to 15 residues. Germline trimming cut 5 bases from V and 2 bases from J; bases unmatched to any gene: 4.

The gene calls are TRBV19 and TRBJ2-6; the D call may be TRBD1 or TRBD2 (5 bases each). The CDR3 covers 16 residues. With 8 bases removed from V and 0 bases from J, the gap between germline ends came to 14 bases. CDR1 LNHDA and CDR2 SQIVND come from the germline V gene (reference sequence). The CDR3 DNA follows: TGTGCCAGTCTCCGGGACGTTAACTCTGGGGCCAACGTCCTGACTTTC. Translation gives CASLRDVNSGANVLTF. Variable domain in full (rest from reference TRBV19 and TRBJ2-6): DGGITQSPKYLFRKEGQNVTLSCEQNLNHDAMYWYRQDPGQGLRLIYYSQIVNDFQKGDIAEGYSVSREKKESFPLTVTSAQKNPTAFYLCASLRDVNSGANVLTFGAGSRLTVL.

In its sample, this clone was seen a few times. The V gene is TRBV5-1, the J gene TRBJ1-3; unclear D gene. Per the germline V gene, CDR1 is SGHRS and CDR2 is YFSETQ. Deletions cut 0 bases from V and 0 bases from J, with 7 bases between. This CDR3 is 15 amino acids long. The CDR3 DNA follows: TGCGCCAGCAGCTTGGATCAGAACTCTGGAAACACCATATATTTT. It codes for CASSLDQNSGNTIYF.

In this sample, this clone turned up a few times. The chain carries TRBV4-3 and TRBJ1-4; D not resolved. The length of the CDR3 is 16 residues. V lost 0 bases and J lost 7, with 15 bases in between. CDR1 and CDR2 from the germline V gene are LGHNA and YSLEER. The chain's CDR3 is CASSQDPLGVFEKLFF. CDR3 DNA: TGCGCCAGCAGCCAAGATCCCCTTGGGGTATTTGAAAAACTGTTTTTT.

This clone was observed many times. The chain carries TRBV7-9 and TRBJ2-7; 8 positions match TRBD1. The trim removed 6 bases at V and 5 bases at J, leaving 6 bases unmatched. CDR1 and CDR2 from the germline V gene are SEHNR and FQNEAQ (reference sequence). The CDR3 extends over 13 amino acids. The CDR3 spells CASRADRVNEQYF. In DNA form, the CDR3 reads TGTGCCAGCAGAGCGGACAGGGTAAACGAGCAGTACTTC.